A selection of T cell receptor beta chains follows, all from one sample in a study of identical twins. TCRdb re-analysed the 5' RACE reads in MiXCR, keeping a single row per CDR3 protein. Here the sample spans more than 200,000 distinct CDR3 sequences, over 13% being singletons. The sample taken for sequencing was memory (CD45RO+) T cells sorted from blood. The receptors shown here come from a woman between 18 and 29 years old in good health. CDR3s include the opening cysteine and the closing phenylalanine or tryptophan. The D gene is left open where the match is weak. Size is stated for part of the rows, as once, few or many counts, or as a class when the clone is expanded.

>TRBD2|TRBJ2-1|TRBV6-1|few
TGTGCCAGCAGTCGGACTAGCGGGAGTGTAGGGACTAATGAGCAGTTCTTC
CASSRTSGSVGTNEQFF
>NA|TRBJ2-2|TRBV5-8|NA
TGTGCCAGCAGCCCCTGGGGGAACACCGGGGAGCTGTTTTTT
CASSPWGNTGELFF
>NA|TRBJ2-7|TRBV20-1|NA
TGCAGTGCTAGCGGGCCCTACGAGCAGTACTTC
CSASGPYEQYF
>TRBD2|TRBJ2-3|TRBV9|NA
TGTGCCAGCAGCGTAGTGGGCGGGGGGGCCGGACATACGCAGTATTTT
CASSVVGGGAGHTQYF
>NA|TRBJ1-1|TRBV20-1|many
TGCAGTGCTAGGGGCTGGGAAGGCACTGAAGCTTTCTTT
CSARGWEGTEAFF
>TRBD2|TRBJ2-3|TRBV30|NA
TGTGCCTGCAGTTCCTACACCCCGGGACTAGCGGGAGGGCCGGATACGCAGTATTTT
CACSSYTPGLAGGPDTQYF
>NA|TRBJ2-7|TRBV10-3|once
TGTGCCATCAGTGGACGGTTGCAAGAGAACGAGCAGTACTTC
CAISGRLQENEQYF
>NA|TRBJ2-3|TRBV5-1|NA
TGCGCCAGCAGCCCCAGCGGCACTAGCACAGATACGCAGTATTTT
CASSPSGTSTDTQYF
>NA|TRBJ2-2|TRBV6-6|NA
TGTGCCACCCGAAGGGGTGAAACCGGGGAGCTGTTTTTT
CATRRGETGELFF
>NA|TRBJ1-1|TRBV3-1|NA
TGTGCCAGCAGCCAAGTATACACTGAAGCTTTCTTT
CASSQVYTEAFF
>NA|TRBJ2-3|TRBV4-2|many
TGTGCCAGCAGCCTAACGACTATAGCGAGGTACGAAACAGATACGCAGTATTTT
CASSLTTIARYETDTQYF
>TRBD2|TRBJ2-7|TRBV6-2/TRBV6-3|few
TGTGCCAGCAGTCCGCTAGCGGGAGGGAACCATTTAGACTACGAGCAGTACTTC
CASSPLAGGNHLDYEQYF
>NA|TRBJ1-1|TRBV3-1|NA
TGTGCCAGCAGCCTTGTAGGAGTCGCTGAAGCTTTCTTT
CASSLVGVAEAFF
>TRBD1|TRBJ1-5|TRBV19|few
TGTGCCAGTAACAGACAGGGTTCTCAGCCCCAGCATTTT
CASNRQGSQPQHF
>NA|TRBJ2-4|TRBV19|NA
TGTGCCAGTAGTAACCGAGGGGGCAAAAACATTCAGTACTTC
CASSNRGGKNIQYF
>NA|TRBJ1-1|TRBV2|NA
TGTGCCAGCAGTCCCCCTGAAAGGGTCCCCTCTGAAGCTTTCTTT
CASSPPERVPSEAFF
>NA|TRBJ2-7|TRBV12-3/TRBV12-4|few
TGTGCCAGCAGTTTAGCGCTAAGTGGTGGGACGTGGGAGCAGTACTTC
CASSLALSGGTWEQYF
>NA|TRBJ2-7|TRBV7-9|NA
TGTGCCAGCAGCTTAGTAACCGGGGGTAGGTACGAGCAGTACTTC
CASSLVTGGRYEQYF
>NA|TRBJ2-5|TRBV20-1|NA
TGCAGTGCTCCTCCGGGAACACAAGAGACCCAGTACTTC
CSAPPGTQETQYF
>NA|TRBJ2-5|TRBV20-1|many
TGCAGTGCTAGAACTCTCCAAGAGACCCAGTACTTC
CSARTLQETQYF
>NA|TRBJ2-3|TRBV7-6|NA
TGTGCCAGCAGCCCCGCGCTAGTCAGGGGTGATACGCAGTATTTT
CASSPALVRGDTQYF
>TRBD2|TRBJ2-5|TRBV7-2|NA
TGTGCCAGCAGGGTCTCGCGGGAGATACAGACCCAGTACTTC
CASRVSREIQTQYF
>NA|TRBJ1-1|TRBV6-6|NA
TGTGCCAGCAGCCCCAACACTGAAGCTTTCTTT
CASSPNTEAFF
>TRBD2|TRBJ2-7|TRBV18|NA
TGTGCCAGCTCACCCCGGACTAGCGGGAGTAGCTCCTACGAGCAGTACTTC
CASSPRTSGSSSYEQYF
>TRBD1|TRBJ2-3|TRBV6-2/TRBV6-3|NA
TGTGCCAGCAGTTACTCGACAGGGCGCGGAGATACGCAGTATTTT
CASSYSTGRGDTQYF
>NA|TRBJ1-2|TRBV6-5|many
TGTGCCAGCAGTTTGGCGGGAGGGAGCTATGGCTACACCTTC
CASSLAGGSYGYTF
>NA|TRBJ2-1|TRBV10-3|NA
TGTGCCATCAGTGAAACCTACAATGAGCAGTTCTTC
CAISETYNEQFF
>TRBD1|TRBJ2-7|TRBV12-3/TRBV12-4|few
TGTGCCAGCAGTTCCTCTACTGGACAGGTTCTATACGAGCAGTACTTC
CASSSSTGQVLYEQYF
>NA|TRBJ2-2|TRBV12-3/TRBV12-4|NA
TGTGCCAGCACCCCCGGACAGTCGAACACCGGGGAGCTGTTTTTT
CASTPGQSNTGELFF
>NA|TRBJ2-5|TRBV2|NA
TGTGCCAGCAGTGTGGAAGGGGAGACCCAGTACTTC
CASSVEGETQYF
>TRBD1|TRBJ2-7|TRBV27|NA
TGTGCCAGCAGTTTAAAAAGCACAGGGGTCCCCTACGAGCAGTACTTC
CASSLKSTGVPYEQYF
>TRBD2|TRBJ2-1|TRBV28|few
TGTGCCAGCAGTCCCCTCTGGCGGGGGGCCTACAATGAGCAGTTCTTC
CASSPLWRGAYNEQFF
>TRBD1|TRBJ2-2|TRBV5-1|many
TGCGCCAGCAGCAAGGGACAGGCGAACACCGGGGAGCTGTTTTTT
CASSKGQANTGELFF
>NA|TRBJ1-1|TRBV5-1|few
TGCGCCAGCAGCTTGGCCGAAGGGAAAGCTTTCTTT
CASSLAEGKAFF
>NA|TRBJ1-3|TRBV9|many
TGTGCCAGCAGCGTAGAAGGGTCCTTTGGAAACACCATATATTTT
CASSVEGSFGNTIYF
>TRBD1|TRBJ2-3|TRBV24-1|NA
TGTGCCACCAGTGATCAGGGGGCCCCCACAGATACGCAGTATTTT
CATSDQGAPTDTQYF
>NA|TRBJ2-5|TRBV18|few
TGTGCCAGCTCTGTAGGTCGACAAGAGACCCAGTACTTC
CASSVGRQETQYF
>NA|TRBJ1-6|TRBV3-1|few
TGTGCCAGCAGCCAAAGTCCCCACGGGATACCGCGGAATTCACCCCTCCACTTT
CASSQSPHGIPRNSPLHF